The T cell receptor (beta chain) described here comes from a study of T-cell reconstitution after alpha-beta-depleted transplantation in children (dated by TCRdb to 2016 to 2017). Background for the entire study: Using TCR repertoire profiling, the study followed T-cell immune reconstitution in a quantitative way in children after TCRalphabeta/CD19-depleted allogeneic hematopoietic cell transplantation. Broad study findings and their caveats: In some patients, high TCRbeta diversity at day 60 was attributed to recipient T cells and intrathymic progenitors that had survived conditioning. About two months after transplant, the apparently early recovery of alphabetaT-cell counts reportedly depended on just several hundred clones that had expanded rapidly and came from non-depleted graft cells. Over subsequent months, a decline in hyperexpanded clone frequencies was noted, and after one year, T-cell counts and TCRbeta diversity were mostly ascribed to newly produced T cells.

The treatment or condition label for this specimen denotes: allogeneic hematopoietic cell transplantation with graft depleted of TCRalphabeta T cells and CD19 B cells. TCRalphabeta/CD19-depleted allogeneic hematopoietic cell grafts were given to the transplant recipients, all of whom were children. V lost 5 bases and J lost 1 base, and the count of bases not matched to a germline gene is 13. The CDR3 measures 18 amino acids from cysteine to phenylalanine. The read is trimmed to its CDR3 DNA, 54 bases read in frame from base 1. CDR1 LGHNA and CDR2 YSLEER are derived from the germline V gene. The sample holds many counts of this clonotype. Its antigen is still unknown. Base qualities are not provided; no much larger clone lies one nucleotide away. Receptor libraries were prepared by PCR. These reads were obtained on an Illumina HiSeq 2500. TCR libraries were prepared with molecular barcoding, using unique molecular identifiers to normalize TCRbeta repertoire quantification. TCRdb passed the public sequencing reads through fastp at Q25 and MiXCR, retaining productive beta sequences. Each CDR3 protein appears once, grouped with its most common genes and DNA. In this sample the table shows fewer than 550,000 distinct CDR3 sequences, roughly a tenth of which occur a single time. The ten largest clones represent 2% of the sample.

The rearrangement combines TRBV4-3 with TRBJ2-2; 7 of the junction bases match TRBD2. Sample: PBMCs, taken before TCRalphabeta/CD19-depleted stem cell transplant. The source is a child aged 2 to 10 with inherited bone marrow failure, due to receive a stem cell transplant. The CDR3 amino acid sequence is: CASSKERAGEGNTGELFF. The nucleotide sequence reads TGCGCCAGCAGCAAGGAAAGGGCGGGAGAGGGGAACACCGGGGAGCTGTTTTTT.